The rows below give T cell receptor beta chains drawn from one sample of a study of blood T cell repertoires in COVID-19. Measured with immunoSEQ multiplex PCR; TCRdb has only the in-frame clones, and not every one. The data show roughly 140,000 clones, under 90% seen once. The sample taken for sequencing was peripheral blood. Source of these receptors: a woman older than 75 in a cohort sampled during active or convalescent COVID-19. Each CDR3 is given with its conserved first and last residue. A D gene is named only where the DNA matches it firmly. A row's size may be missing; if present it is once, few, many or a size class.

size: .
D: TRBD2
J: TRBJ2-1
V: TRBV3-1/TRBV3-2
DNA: TGTGCCAGCAGCCCCGCGGGGGGGCCTTCCAATGAGCAGTTCTTC
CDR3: CASSPAGGPSNEQFF

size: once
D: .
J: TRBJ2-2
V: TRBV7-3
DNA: TGTGCCAGCAGCTTAACTAAACGGGGTGACCGTACAACCACCGGGGAGCTGTTTTTT
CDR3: CASSLTKRGDRTTTGELFF

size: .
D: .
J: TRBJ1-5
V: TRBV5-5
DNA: TGTGCCAGCAGCTTGGCTTATGGCAATCAGCCCCAGCATTTT
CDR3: CASSLAYGNQPQHF

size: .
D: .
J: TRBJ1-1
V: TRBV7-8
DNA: TGTGCCAGCAGCTTAGGGCAGGGGAGCACTGAAGCTTTCTTT
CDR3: CASSLGQGSTEAFF

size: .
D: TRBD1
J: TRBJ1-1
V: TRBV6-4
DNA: TGTGCCAGCAGTGACCTGACAGGGCTGAACACTGAAGCTTTCTTT
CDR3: CASSDLTGLNTEAFF

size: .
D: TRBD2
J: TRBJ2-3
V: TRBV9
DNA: TGTGCCAGCAGCCCCGGGACTAGCGGGGGTCACCCTACTAGCACAGATACGCAGTATTTT
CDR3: CASSPGTSGGHPTSTDTQYF

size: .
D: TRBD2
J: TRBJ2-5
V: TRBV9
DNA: TGTGCCAGCAGCGAATGGGGGGGAAAAGAGACCCAGTACTTC
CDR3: CASSEWGGKETQYF

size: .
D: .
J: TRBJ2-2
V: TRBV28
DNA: TGTGCCAGCAGCTCTCCCGGGGAATTACTCACCGGGGAGCTGTTTTTT
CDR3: CASSSPGELLTGELFF

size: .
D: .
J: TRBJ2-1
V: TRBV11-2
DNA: TGTGCCAGCAGAAGGACAACGCGCTCCTACAATGAGCAGTTCTTC
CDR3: CASRRTTRSYNEQFF

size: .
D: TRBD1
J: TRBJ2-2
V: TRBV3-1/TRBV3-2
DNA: TGTGCCAGCAGTCCCGGGACAGGGGGCACCGGGGAGCTGTTTTTT
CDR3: CASSPGTGGTGELFF

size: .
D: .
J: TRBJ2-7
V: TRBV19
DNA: TGTGCCAGTAAAAAAGGACAGCACTCATCCTACGAGCAGTACTTC
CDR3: CASKKGQHSSYEQYF

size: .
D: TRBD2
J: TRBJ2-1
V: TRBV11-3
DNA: TGTGCCAGCAGCTTAGAGCTAGCGGGGTACAATGAGCAGTTCTTC
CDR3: CASSLELAGYNEQFF

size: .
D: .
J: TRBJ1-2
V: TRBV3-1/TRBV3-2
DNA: TGTGCCAGCAGCCAAGGATCGGGGGGTTCCTATGGCTACACCTTC
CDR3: CASSQGSGGSYGYTF

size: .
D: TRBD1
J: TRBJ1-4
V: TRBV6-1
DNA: TGTGCCAGCAGTGTCGCCGGGACAGGGCCAACTAATGAAAAACTGTTTTTT
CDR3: CASSVAGTGPTNEKLFF

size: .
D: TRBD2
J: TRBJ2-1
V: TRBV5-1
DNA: TGCGCCAGCAGCTTGGCTCTAGCGGGGGGAAATGAGCAGTTCTTC
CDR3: CASSLALAGGNEQFF

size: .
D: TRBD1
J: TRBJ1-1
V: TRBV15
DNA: TGTGCCACCAGCAGAACCGGGACAGCCCCAACGGCTTTCTTT
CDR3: CATSRTGTAPTAFF

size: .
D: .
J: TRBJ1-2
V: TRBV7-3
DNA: TGTGCCAGCAGCTTAAACGGAGTCGGTAACTATGGCTACACCTTC
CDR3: CASSLNGVGNYGYTF

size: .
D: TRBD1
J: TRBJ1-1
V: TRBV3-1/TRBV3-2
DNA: TGTGCCAGCAGCCAAGATTCCGACAGGGGGTTCCAAATCGACACTGAAGCTTTCTTT
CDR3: CASSQDSDRGFQIDTEAFF

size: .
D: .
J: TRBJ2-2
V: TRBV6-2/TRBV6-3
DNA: TGTGCCAGCAGTTACCGTTTACAGGGTTCCGGGGAGCTGTTTTTT
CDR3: CASSYRLQGSGELFF

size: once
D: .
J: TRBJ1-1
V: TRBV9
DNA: TGTGCCAGCAGCCCACAGACAGCGAACACTGAAGCTTTCTTT
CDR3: CASSPQTANTEAFF

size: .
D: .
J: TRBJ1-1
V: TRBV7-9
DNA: TGTGCCAGCAGCTTAGTTCAGGGCGGGGGTGAAGCTTTCTTT
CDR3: CASSLVQGGGEAFF

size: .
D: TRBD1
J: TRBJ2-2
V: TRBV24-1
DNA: TGTGCCACAAATACAGGGGTTACCGGGGAGCTGTTTTTT
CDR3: CATNTGVTGELFF

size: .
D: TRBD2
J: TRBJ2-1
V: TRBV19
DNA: TGTGCCAGTAGTCCCCGACTAGCGGGGGGCAGCAATGAGCAGTTCTTC
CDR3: CASSPRLAGGSNEQFF

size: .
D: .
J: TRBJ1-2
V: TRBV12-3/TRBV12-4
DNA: TGTGCCAGCAGTTTATATCGGGTAGGCTACACCTTC
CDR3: CASSLYRVGYTF

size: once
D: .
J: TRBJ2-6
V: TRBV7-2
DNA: TGTGCCAGCAGCTTACAGTTCCGGGGTTCAGGGGCCAACGTCCTGACTTTC
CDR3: CASSLQFRGSGANVLTF

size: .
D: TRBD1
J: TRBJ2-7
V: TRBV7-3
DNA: TGTGCCAGCAGCCGGGGACAGCGCTACGAGCAGTACTTC
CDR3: CASSRGQRYEQYF

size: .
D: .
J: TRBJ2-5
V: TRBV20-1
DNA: TGCAGTGCCCCTAGCGTGGAGACCCAGTACTTC
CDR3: CSAPSVETQYF

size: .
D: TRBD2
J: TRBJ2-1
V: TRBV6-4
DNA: TGTGCCAGCAGTAATATAGCGGGGGAGAACAATGAGCAGTTCTTC
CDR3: CASSNIAGENNEQFF

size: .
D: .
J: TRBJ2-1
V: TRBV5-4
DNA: TGTGCCAGCAGCTTGCCCTTCCTGGGCGGGGGCGGGAATGAGCAGTTCTTC
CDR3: CASSLPFLGGGGNEQFF

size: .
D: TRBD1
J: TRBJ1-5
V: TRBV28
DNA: TGTGCCAGCAGTCCGACAGGGGACAGGGGTAATCAGCCCCAGCATTTT
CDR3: CASSPTGDRGNQPQHF

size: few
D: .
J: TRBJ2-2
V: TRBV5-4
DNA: TGTGCCAGCAGCTTGGGGGGGCCCACCGGGGAGCTGTTTTTT
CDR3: CASSLGGPTGELFF

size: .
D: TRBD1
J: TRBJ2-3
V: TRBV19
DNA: TGTGCCAGTAGTATAGCGGGCCAGGGGGCGGTTACGCAGTATTTT
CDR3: CASSIAGQGAVTQYF

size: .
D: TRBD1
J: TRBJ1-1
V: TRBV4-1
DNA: TGCGCCAGCAGCCTAGAGGCAGGGGGCGCGAGCACTGAAGCTTTCTTT
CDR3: CASSLEAGGASTEAFF

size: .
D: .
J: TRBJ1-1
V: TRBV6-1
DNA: TGTGCCAGCAGGGCCTCGGGGGGGACTGAAGCTTTCTTT
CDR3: CASRASGGTEAFF

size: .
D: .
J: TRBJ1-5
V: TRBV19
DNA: TGTGCCAGTAGTATACAGGGGCAGGGGCCCCAGCATTTT
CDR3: CASSIQGQGPQHF

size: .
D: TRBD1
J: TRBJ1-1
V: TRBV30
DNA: TGTGCAACCCAGGGGGCGCGAACTGAAGCTTTCTTT
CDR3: CATQGARTEAFF

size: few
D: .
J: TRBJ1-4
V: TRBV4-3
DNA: TGCGCCAGCAGCCCGCAGGGTATGGGGGAAAAACTGTTTTTT
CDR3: CASSPQGMGEKLFF

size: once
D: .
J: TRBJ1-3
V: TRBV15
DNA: TGTGCCACCAGCATGCGGACAGCAGCCTCTGGAAACACCATATATTTT
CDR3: CATSMRTAASGNTIYF

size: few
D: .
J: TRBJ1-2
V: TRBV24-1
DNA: TGTGCCACCAGTAGGGGAAACTCTGGCTACACCTTC
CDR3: CATSRGNSGYTF

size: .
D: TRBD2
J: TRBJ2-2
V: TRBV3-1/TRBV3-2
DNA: TGTGCCAGCAGTTTCTCACTAGCGGGGTCCGGGGAGCTGTTTTTT
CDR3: CASSFSLAGSGELFF

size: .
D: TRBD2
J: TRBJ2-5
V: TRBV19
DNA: TGTGCCAGTAGTATCGGGGGGGCTGTGGAGACCCAGTACTTC
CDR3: CASSIGGAVETQYF

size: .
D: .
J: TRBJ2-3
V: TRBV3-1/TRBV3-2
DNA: TGTGCCAGCAGCCCCCGGGGCGGGGGCACAGATACGCAGTATTTT
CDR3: CASSPRGGGTDTQYF

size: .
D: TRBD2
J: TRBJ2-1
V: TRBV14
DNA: TGTGCCAGCAGGGGACTAGCGGGCTCCTACAATGAGCAGTTCTTC
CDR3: CASRGLAGSYNEQFF

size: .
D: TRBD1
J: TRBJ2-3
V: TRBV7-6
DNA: TGTGCCAGCAGTCCTAGGACAGGGGGAGGCACAGATACGCAGTATTTT
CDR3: CASSPRTGGGTDTQYF

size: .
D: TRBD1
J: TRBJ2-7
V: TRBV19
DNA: TGTGCCAGTAGTATTGCACAGGGGAAGTACGAGCAGTACTTC
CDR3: CASSIAQGKYEQYF

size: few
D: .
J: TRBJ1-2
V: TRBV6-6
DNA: TGTGCCAGCAGTTCTTGGGAGATGGGTGGCTACACCTTC
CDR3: CASSSWEMGGYTF

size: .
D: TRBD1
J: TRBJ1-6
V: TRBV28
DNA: TGTGCCAGCAGGCGACAGGGTACTTCACCCCTCCACTTT
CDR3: CASRRQGTSPLHF

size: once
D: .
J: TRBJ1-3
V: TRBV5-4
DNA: TGTGCCAGCAGCTTAGCGGGGGGGGACACCATATATTTT
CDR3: CASSLAGGDTIYF

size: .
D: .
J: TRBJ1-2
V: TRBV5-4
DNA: TGTGCCAGCAGGCCCGGGGTCATGGAAGGCTACACCTTC
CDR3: CASRPGVMEGYTF

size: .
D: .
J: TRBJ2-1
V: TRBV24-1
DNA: TGTGCCACCAGTGATTTGGGGAGCTCCTACAATGAGCAGTTCTTC
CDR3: CATSDLGSSYNEQFF

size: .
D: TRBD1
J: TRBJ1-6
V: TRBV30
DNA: TGTGCCTGGAGTAAAGGGACAGGCCCCCTACCCCTCCACTTT
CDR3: CAWSKGTGPLPLHF

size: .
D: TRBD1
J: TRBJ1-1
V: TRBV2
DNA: TGTGCCAGCGTACCCGGGACAGGAAACACTGAAGCTTTCTTT
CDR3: CASVPGTGNTEAFF

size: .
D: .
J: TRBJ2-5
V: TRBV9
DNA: TGTGCCAGCAGCGTAGGAGGGCGAGAGACCCAGTACTTC
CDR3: CASSVGGRETQYF

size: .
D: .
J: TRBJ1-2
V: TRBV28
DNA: TGTGCCAGCAGTTCCAATGGGCCCTATGGCTACACCTTC
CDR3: CASSSNGPYGYTF

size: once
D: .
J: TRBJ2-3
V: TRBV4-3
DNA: TGCGCCAGCAGCCGGGGGGGCCCAGATACGCAGTATTTT
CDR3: CASSRGGPDTQYF

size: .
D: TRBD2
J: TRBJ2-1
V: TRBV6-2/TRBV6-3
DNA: TGTGCCAGCAGCCGACTAGCGGGGGGACACAATGAGCAGTTCTTC
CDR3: CASSRLAGGHNEQFF

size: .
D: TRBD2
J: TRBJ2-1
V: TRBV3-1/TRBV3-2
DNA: TGTGCCAGCAGCCATACGGGACTAGCGAGTTACAATGAGCAGTTCTTC
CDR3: CASSHTGLASYNEQFF

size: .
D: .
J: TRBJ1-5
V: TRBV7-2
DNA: TGTGCCAGCAGCACGAATAGAGCAGGGGTCTCTATCCAGCCCCAGCATTTT
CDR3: CASSTNRAGVSIQPQHF

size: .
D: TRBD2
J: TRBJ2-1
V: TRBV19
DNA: TGTGCCACTAAAAAAGACGGCGGGGGTACCTACAATGAGCAGTTCTTC
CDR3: CATKKDGGGTYNEQFF

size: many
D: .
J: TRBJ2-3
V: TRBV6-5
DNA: TGTGCCAGCACACAACAGGGGAGGACAGATACGCAGTATTTT
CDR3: CASTQQGRTDTQYF